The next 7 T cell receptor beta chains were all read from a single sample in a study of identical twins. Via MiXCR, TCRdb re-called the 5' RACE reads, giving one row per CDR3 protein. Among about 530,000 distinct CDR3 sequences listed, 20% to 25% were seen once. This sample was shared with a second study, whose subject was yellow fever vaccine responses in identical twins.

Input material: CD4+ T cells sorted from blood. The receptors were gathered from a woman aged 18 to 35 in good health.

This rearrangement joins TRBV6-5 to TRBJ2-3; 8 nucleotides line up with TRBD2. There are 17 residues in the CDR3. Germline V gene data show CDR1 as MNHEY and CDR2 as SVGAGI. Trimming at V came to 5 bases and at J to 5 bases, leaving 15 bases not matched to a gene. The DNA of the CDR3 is TGTGCCAGCAGTAACCTGAGTGGCGGGAGGCAGGTAGATACGCAGTATTTT. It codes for CASSNLSGGRQVDTQYF.

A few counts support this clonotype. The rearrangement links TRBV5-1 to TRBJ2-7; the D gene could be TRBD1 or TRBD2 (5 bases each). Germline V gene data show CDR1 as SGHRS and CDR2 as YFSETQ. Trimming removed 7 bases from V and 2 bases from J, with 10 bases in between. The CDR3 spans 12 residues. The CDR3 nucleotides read TGCGCCAGCGGGGACGTACCCTACGAGCAGTACTTC. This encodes CASGDVPYEQYF.

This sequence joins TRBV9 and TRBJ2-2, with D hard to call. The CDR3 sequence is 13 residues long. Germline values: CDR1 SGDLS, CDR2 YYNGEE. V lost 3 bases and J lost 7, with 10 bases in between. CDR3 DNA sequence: TGTGCCAGCAGCGGTGACTTCTTCGGGGAGCTGTTTTTT. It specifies CASSGDFFGELFF. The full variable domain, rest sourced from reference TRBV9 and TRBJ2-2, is DSGVTQTPKHLITATGQRVTLRCSPRSGDLSVYWYQQSLDQGLQFLIQYYNGEERAKGNILERFSAQQFPDLHSELNLSSLELGDSALYFCASSGDFFGELFFGEGSRLTVL.

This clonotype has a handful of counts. The CDR3 sequence is CASSDQESYNSPLHF. CDR3 DNA: TGTGCCAGCAGTGACCAAGAGAGCTATAATTCACCCCTCCACTTT. The V call is TRBV2, the J call TRBJ1-6; no definite D call. Trimming stripped 3 bases from V and 3 bases from J, with 9 bases between. Germline CDR1 and CDR2: SNHLY and FYNNEI. The CDR3 runs 15 residues.

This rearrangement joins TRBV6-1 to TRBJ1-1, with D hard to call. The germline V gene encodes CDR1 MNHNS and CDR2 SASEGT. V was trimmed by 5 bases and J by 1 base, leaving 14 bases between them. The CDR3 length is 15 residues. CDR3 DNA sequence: TGTGCCAGCAGTACCGGAGGGTCTGGGAACACTGAAGCTTTCTTT. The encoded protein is CASSTGGSGNTEAFF.

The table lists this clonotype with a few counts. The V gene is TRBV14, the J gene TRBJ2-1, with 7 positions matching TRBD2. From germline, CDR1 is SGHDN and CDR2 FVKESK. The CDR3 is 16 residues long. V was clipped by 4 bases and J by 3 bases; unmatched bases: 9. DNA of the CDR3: TGTGCCAGCAGCCCCCTCGGAAGCGGGATCTACAATGAGCAGTTCTTC. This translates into CASSPLGSGIYNEQFF.

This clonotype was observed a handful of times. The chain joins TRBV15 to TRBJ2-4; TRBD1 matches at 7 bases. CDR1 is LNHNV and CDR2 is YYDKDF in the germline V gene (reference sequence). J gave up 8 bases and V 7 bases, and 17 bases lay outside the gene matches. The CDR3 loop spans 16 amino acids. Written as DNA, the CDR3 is TGTGCCACCAAGAACCCAAGGGGGCCTAAATCGGACATTCAGTACTTC. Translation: CATKNPRGPKSDIQYF.